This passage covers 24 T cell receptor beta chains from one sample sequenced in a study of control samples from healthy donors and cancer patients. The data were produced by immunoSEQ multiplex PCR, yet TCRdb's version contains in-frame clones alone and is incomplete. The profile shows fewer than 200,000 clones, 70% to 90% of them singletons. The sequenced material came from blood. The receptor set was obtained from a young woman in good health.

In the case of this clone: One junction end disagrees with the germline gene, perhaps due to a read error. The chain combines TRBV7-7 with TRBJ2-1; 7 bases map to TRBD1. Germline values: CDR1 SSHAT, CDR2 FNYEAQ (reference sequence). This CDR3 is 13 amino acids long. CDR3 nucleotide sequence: TGTGCTAGCAGCTTTCACAGGGGCAATGAGCAGTTCTTC. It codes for CASSFHRGNEQFF.

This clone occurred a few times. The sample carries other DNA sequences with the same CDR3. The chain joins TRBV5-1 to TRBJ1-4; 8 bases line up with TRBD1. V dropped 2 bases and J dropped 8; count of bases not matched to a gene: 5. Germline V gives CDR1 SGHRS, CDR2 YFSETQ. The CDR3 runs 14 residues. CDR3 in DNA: TGCGCCAGCAGCTTCGGACAGGGAAACGAAAAACTGTTTTTT. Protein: CASSFGQGNEKLFF.

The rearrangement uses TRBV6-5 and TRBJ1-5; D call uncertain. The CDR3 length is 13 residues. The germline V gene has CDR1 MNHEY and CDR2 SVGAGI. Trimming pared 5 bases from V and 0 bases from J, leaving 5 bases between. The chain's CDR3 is CASSIVSNQPQHF. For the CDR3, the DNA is TGTGCCAGCAGTATTGTTAGCAATCAGCCCCAGCATTTT.

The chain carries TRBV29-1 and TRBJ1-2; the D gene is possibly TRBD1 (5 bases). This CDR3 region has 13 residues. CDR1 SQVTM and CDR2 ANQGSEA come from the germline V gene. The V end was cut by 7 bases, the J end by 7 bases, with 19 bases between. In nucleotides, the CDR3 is TGCAGCGGCGGATACGACAGTCCTGGTGGCTACACCTTC. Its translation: CSGGYDSPGGYTF.

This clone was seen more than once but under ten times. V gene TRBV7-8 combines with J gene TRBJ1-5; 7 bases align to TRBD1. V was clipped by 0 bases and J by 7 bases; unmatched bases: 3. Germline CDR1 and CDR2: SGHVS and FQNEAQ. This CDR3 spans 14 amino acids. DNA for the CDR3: TGTGCCAGCAGCTTAGCGACAGGGAAGCAGCCCCAGCATTTT. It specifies CASSLATGKQPQHF.

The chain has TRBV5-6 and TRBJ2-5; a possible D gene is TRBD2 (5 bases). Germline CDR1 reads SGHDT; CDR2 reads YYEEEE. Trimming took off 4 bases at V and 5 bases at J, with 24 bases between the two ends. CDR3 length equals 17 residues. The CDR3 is CASSPSDPISRGETQYF. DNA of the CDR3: TGTGCCAGCAGCCCTTCCGACCCCATCAGCCGAGGGGAGACCCAGTACTTC. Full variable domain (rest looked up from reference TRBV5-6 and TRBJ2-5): DAGVTQSPTHLIKTRGQQVTLRCSPKSGHDTVSWYQQALGQGPQFIFQYYEEEERQRGNFPDRFSGHQFPNYSSELNVNALLLGDSALYLCASSPSDPISRGETQYFGPGTRLLVL.

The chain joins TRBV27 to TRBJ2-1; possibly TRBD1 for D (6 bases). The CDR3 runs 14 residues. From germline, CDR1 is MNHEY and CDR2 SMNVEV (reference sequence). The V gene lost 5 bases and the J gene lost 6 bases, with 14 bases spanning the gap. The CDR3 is CASSTLARGNEQFF. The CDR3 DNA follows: TGTGCCAGCAGTACCCTCGCCAGGGGCAATGAGCAGTTCTTC.

This chain's CDR3 is CASSVGGLAAYNEQFF. The CDR3 bases are TGTGCCAGCAGCGTAGGTGGGCTAGCGGCCTACAATGAGCAGTTCTTC. The genes are TRBV9 and TRBJ2-1, with TRBD2 matching 7 bases. V gave up 0 bases and J gave up 2 bases; unmatched junction bases: 5. In germline, CDR1 is SGDLS, CDR2 YYNGEE. This CDR3 has 16 residues.

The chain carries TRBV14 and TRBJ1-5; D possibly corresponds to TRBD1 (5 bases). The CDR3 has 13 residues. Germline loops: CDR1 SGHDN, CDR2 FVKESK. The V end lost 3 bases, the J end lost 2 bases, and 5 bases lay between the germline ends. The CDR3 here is CASSQGRNQPQHF. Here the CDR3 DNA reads TGTGCCAGCAGCCAGGGACGCAATCAGCCCCAGCATTTT.

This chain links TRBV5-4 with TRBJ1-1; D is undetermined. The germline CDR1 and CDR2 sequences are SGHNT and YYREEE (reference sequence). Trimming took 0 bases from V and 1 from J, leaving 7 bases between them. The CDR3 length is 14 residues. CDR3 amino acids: CASSLVAANTEAFF. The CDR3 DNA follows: TGTGCCAGCAGCTTGGTGGCGGCGAACACTGAAGCTTTCTTT.

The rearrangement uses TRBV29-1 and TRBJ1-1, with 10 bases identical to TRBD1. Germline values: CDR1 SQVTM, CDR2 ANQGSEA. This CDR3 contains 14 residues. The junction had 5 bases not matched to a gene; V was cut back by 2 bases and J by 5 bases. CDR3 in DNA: TGCAGCGTTGAACTGACAGGGGGCCTTACTGAAGCTTTCTTT. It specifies CSVELTGGLTEAFF.

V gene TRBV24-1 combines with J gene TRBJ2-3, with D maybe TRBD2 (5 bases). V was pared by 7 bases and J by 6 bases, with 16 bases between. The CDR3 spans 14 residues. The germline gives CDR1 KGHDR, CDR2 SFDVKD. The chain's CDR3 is CATRETAGPDTQYF. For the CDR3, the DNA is TGTGCCACCAGGGAAACCGCGGGCCCCGATACGCAGTATTTT.

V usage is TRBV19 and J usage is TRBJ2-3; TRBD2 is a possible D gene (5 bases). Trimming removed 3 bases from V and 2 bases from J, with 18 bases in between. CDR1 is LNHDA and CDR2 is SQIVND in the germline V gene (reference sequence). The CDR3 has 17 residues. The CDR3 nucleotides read TGTGCCAGTAGTATTCGATCGGGGAGTACGTACACAGATACGCAGTATTTT. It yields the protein CASSIRSGSTYTDTQYF.

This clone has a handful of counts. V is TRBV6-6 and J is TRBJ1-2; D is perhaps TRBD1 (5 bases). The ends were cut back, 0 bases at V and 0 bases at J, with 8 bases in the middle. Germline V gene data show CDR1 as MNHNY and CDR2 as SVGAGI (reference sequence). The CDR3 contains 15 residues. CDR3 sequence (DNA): TGTGCCAGCAGTTACTCCCGAGGGGCTAACTATGGCTACACCTTC. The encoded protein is CASSYSRGANYGYTF.

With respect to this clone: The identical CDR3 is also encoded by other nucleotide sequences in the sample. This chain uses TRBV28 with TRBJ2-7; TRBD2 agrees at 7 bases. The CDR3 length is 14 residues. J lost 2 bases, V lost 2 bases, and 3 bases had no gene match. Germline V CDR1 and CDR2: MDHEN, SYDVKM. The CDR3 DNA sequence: TGTGCCAGCAGTTTAGGGGGGGGAGCCTACGAGCAGTACTTC. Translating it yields CASSLGGGAYEQYF.

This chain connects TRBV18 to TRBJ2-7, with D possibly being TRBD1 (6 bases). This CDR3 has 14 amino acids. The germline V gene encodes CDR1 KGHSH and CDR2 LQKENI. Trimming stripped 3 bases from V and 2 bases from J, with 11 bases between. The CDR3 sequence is CASSPDGQPYEQYF. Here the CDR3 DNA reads TGTGCCAGCTCACCGGACGGACAGCCCTACGAGCAGTACTTC. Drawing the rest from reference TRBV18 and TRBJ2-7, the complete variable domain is NAGVMQNPRHLVRRRGQEARLRCSPMKGHSHVYWYRQLPEEGLKFMVYLQKENIIDESGMPKERFSAEFPKEGPSILRIQQVVRGDSAAYFCASSPDGQPYEQYFGPGTRLTVT.

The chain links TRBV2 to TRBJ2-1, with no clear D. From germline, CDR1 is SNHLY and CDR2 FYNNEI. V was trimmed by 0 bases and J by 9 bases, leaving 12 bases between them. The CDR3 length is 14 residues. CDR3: CASSEALALGEQFF. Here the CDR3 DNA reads TGTGCCAGCAGTGAAGCGCTGGCTTTGGGTGAGCAGTTCTTC.

CDR3 nucleotide sequence: TGTGCCAGCAGTGCCGGGAGGGAGGGCTACACCTTC. This encodes CASSAGREGYTF. V and J are TRBV2 and TRBJ1-2; D call uncertain. The CDR3 is made up of 12 amino acids. V was trimmed by 4 bases and J by 8 bases, leaving 11 bases between them. The germline V gene encodes CDR1 SNHLY and CDR2 FYNNEI.

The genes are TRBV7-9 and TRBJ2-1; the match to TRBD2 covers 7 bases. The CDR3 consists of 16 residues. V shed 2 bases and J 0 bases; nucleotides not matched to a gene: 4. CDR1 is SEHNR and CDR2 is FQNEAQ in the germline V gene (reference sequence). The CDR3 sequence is CASSLYSSGSYNEQFF. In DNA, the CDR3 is TGTGCCAGCAGCTTATATTCTAGCGGCTCCTACAATGAGCAGTTCTTC.

CDR3: CASRSGTTRGYTF. In DNA, the CDR3 is TGTGCCAGCAGATCCGGGACAACGAGGGGCTACACCTTC. The chain has TRBV12-3 or TRBV12-4 and TRBJ1-2; maybe TRBD1 (6 bases). With 6 bases removed from V and 8 bases from J, the gap between germline ends came to 16 bases. There are 13 residues in the CDR3.

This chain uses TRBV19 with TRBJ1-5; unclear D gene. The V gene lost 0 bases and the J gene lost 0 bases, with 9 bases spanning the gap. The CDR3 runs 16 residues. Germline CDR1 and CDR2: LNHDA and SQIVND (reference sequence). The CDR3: CASSIESGYSNQPQHF. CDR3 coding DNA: TGTGCCAGTAGTATAGAATCGGGTTATAGCAATCAGCCCCAGCATTTT.

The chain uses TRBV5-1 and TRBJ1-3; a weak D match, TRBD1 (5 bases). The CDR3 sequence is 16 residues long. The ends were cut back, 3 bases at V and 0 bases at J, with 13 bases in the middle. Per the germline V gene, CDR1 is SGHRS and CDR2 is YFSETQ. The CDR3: CASSWGTGSSGNTIYF. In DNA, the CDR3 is TGCGCCAGCAGCTGGGGGACGGGGAGCTCTGGAAACACCATATATTTT.

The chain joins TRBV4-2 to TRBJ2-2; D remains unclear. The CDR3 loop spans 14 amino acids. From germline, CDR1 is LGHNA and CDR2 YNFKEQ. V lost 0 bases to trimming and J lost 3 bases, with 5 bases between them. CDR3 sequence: CASSQESHTGELFF. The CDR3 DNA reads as TGTGCCAGCAGCCAAGAGTCTCACACCGGGGAGCTGTTTTTT.

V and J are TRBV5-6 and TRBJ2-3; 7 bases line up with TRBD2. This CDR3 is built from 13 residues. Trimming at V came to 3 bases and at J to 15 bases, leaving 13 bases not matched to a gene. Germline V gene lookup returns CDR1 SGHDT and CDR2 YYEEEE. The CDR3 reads CASSSTLQRGLYF. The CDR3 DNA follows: TGTGCCAGCAGCTCGACTCTACAGCGGGGATTATATTTT.